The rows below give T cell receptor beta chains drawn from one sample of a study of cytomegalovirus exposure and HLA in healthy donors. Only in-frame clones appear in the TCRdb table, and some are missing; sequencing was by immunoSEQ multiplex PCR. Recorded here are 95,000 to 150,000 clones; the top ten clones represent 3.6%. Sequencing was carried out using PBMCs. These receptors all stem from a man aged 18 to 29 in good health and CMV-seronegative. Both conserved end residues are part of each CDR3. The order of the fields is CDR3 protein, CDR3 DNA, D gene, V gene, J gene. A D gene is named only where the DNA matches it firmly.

CDR3aa: CASSGLLAGSYNEQFF
CDR3nt: TGTGCCAGCAGCGGTCTACTAGCGGGATCCTACAATGAGCAGTTCTTC
d_gene: TRBD2
v_gene: TRBV9
j_gene: TRBJ2-1

CDR3aa: CASTGTFLTHEQYF
CDR3nt: TGTGCCAGCACTGGGACTTTCCTAACGCACGAGCAGTACTTC
d_gene: -
v_gene: TRBV2
j_gene: TRBJ2-7

CDR3aa: CASSLGTGSYEQYF
CDR3nt: TGTGCCAGCAGCTTAGGGACAGGGTCCTACGAGCAGTACTTC
d_gene: TRBD1
v_gene: TRBV7-6
j_gene: TRBJ2-7

CDR3aa: CSVSRTAMNTEAFF
CDR3nt: TGCAGCGTTTCCCGGACAGCTATGAACACTGAAGCTTTCTTT
d_gene: -
v_gene: TRBV29-1
j_gene: TRBJ1-1

CDR3aa: CASSLATGVTNEQYF
CDR3nt: TGCGCCAGCAGCTTGGCGACAGGGGTTACCAACGAGCAGTACTTC
d_gene: TRBD1
v_gene: TRBV5-1
j_gene: TRBJ2-7

CDR3aa: CASSLSYEQYF
CDR3nt: TGTGCCAGCAGCCTTTCCTACGAGCAGTACTTC
d_gene: -
v_gene: TRBV25-1
j_gene: TRBJ2-7

CDR3aa: CAWSVLAGETQYF
CDR3nt: TGTGCCTGGAGTGTACTCGCAGGAGAGACCCAGTACTTC
d_gene: -
v_gene: TRBV30
j_gene: TRBJ2-5

CDR3aa: CASSLVAGFGNTIYF
CDR3nt: TGCGCCAGCAGCTTGGTGGCAGGGTTTGGAAACACCATATATTTT
d_gene: -
v_gene: TRBV5-1
j_gene: TRBJ1-3

CDR3aa: CASSHGSYERYF
CDR3nt: TGTGCCAGTAGTCATGGTAGCTACGAGCGGTACTTC
d_gene: -
v_gene: TRBV19
j_gene: TRBJ2-7

CDR3aa: CASSRDRVMNEQFF
CDR3nt: TGTGCCAGCAGCCGGGACAGGGTGATGAATGAGCAGTTCTTC
d_gene: TRBD1
v_gene: TRBV25-1
j_gene: TRBJ2-1

CDR3aa: CASSLVFGGYSYNSPLHF
CDR3nt: TGTGCCAGCAGCTTGGTGTTCGGAGGCTACTCCTATAATTCACCCCTCCACTTT
d_gene: -
v_gene: TRBV5-6
j_gene: TRBJ1-6

CDR3aa: CASSLGTNNEQFF
CDR3nt: TGTGCCAGCTCACTCGGGACAAACAATGAGCAGTTCTTC
d_gene: -
v_gene: TRBV18
j_gene: TRBJ2-1

CDR3aa: CASSRREGTDTQYF
CDR3nt: TGTGCCAGCAGTAGGAGGGAAGGAACAGATACGCAGTATTTT
d_gene: -
v_gene: TRBV5-4
j_gene: TRBJ2-3

CDR3aa: CASSVDSLNSPLHF
CDR3nt: TGTGCCAGCAGCGTAGACAGCCTAAATTCACCCCTCCACTTT
d_gene: -
v_gene: TRBV9
j_gene: TRBJ1-6